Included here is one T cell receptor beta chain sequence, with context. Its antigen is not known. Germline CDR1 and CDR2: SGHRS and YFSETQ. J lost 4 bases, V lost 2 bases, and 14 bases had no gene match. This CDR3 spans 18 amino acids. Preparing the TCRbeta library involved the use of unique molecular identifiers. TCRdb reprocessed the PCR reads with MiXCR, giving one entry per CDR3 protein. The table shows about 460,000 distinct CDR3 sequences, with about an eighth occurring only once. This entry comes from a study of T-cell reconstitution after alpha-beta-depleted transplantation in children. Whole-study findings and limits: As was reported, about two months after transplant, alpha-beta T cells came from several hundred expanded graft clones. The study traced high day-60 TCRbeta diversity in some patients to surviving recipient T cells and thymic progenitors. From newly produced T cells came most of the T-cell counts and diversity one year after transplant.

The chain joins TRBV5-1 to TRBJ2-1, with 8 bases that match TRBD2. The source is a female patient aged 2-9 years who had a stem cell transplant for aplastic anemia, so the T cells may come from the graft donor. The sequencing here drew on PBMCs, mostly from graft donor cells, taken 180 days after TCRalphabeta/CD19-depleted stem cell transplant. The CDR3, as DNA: TGCGCCAGCAGCTTACGACTTCTAGCGGGCAACGGATACAATGAGCAGTTCTTC. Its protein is CASSLRLLAGNGYNEQFF.